A single sample is the source of the 17 T cell receptor beta chains below, sequenced in a study of type 1 and type 2 diabetes patients (TCRdb year 2016). The instrument was an Illumina MiSeq. For TCRbeta CDR3 amplification, the template was genomic DNA taken from the sorted T cell subsets. The TCRbeta CDR3 region was amplified by multiplex PCR using 30 forward and 13 reverse primers. The public reads were run again by TCRdb, first through fastp at Q25 and then through MiXCR, and only productive beta chains were kept. Rows are unified per CDR3 protein, each entry keeping the most common DNA and genes. The table for this sample lists 250,000 or so distinct CDR3 sequences; approximately 45% of them were counted only once. In total, the top ten clones hold roughly 13% of the sample. The sample comprised peripheral blood mononuclear cells (PBMCs). The receptors derive from a man between 18 and 29 years old with type 2 diabetes.

This clonotype was detected a few times. The chain joins TRBV12-3 or TRBV12-4 to TRBJ1-6, with D possibly matching TRBD1 (5 bases). CDR3 length equals 14 residues. With 4 bases removed from V and 7 bases from J, the gap between germline ends came to 11 bases. CDR3: CASSSLRQNSPLHF. Written as DNA, the CDR3 is TGTGCCAGCAGTTCCCTTAGACAGAATTCACCCCTCCACTTT.

The chain has TRBV7-2 and TRBJ1-1; 8 bases are a match to TRBD1. Trimming took 7 bases from V and 10 from J; bases not matched to a gene: 11. The CDR3 has 13 residues. In germline, CDR1 is SGHTA, CDR2 FQGNSA. CDR3 sequence reads: CASTFSLDRGAFF. CDR3 coding DNA: TGTGCCAGCACCTTCTCACTTGACAGGGGAGCTTTCTTT.

A remark on this clonotype: A read error may be the cause here, since a much bigger clone is one base away. This rearrangement joins TRBV2 to TRBJ1-4, with 8 bases fitting TRBD1. This CDR3 spans 15 amino acids. V trimming: 4 bases; J trimming: 7 bases; junction bases outside the gene matches: 8. Per germline, CDR1 SNHLY and CDR2 FYNNEI. CDR3 sequence: CASSVEWTGSEKLFF. The CDR3 DNA sequence: TGTGCCAGCAGTGTGGAGTGGACAGGGAGTGAAAAACTGTTTTTT.

The V and J genes are TRBV6-1 and TRBJ1-2; TRBD1 is a possible D gene (5 bases). This CDR3 is 13 amino acids long. CDR1 and CDR2 from the germline V gene are MNHNS and SASEGT. V dropped 6 bases and J dropped 3 bases, with 11 bases sitting between them. In nucleotides, the CDR3 is TGTGCCAGCAGATCACGGGGGGACTATGGCTACACCTTC. This translates into CASRSRGDYGYTF.

The chain couples TRBV2 to TRBJ1-2; maybe TRBD1 (6 bases). Trimming pared 7 bases from V and 0 bases from J, leaving 18 bases between. The germline V gene has CDR1 SNHLY and CDR2 FYNNEI. The CDR3 is 16 amino acids. CDR3 amino acids: CASTSETQGTNYGYTF. Written as DNA, the CDR3 is TGTGCCAGCACCTCGGAGACTCAGGGGACTAACTATGGCTACACCTTC.

A few counts support this clonotype. V usage is TRBV6-5 and J usage is TRBJ2-1, with D tentatively TRBD2 (6 bases). Deletions cut 6 bases from V and 8 bases from J, with 23 bases between. Germline V gives CDR1 MNHEY, CDR2 SVGAGI. The CDR3 covers 16 residues. CDR3 loop: CASSALIGGVMDEQFF. In DNA form, the CDR3 reads TGTGCCAGCAGCGCCCTAATCGGGGGAGTAATGGATGAGCAGTTCTTC.

The chain links TRBV24-1 to TRBJ1-2; D is ambiguous. The CDR3 spans 14 residues. The germline CDR1 and CDR2 sequences are KGHDR and SFDVKD. Trimming removed 0 bases at V and 1 base at J, with 5 bases between. For the CDR3, the DNA is TGTGCCACCAGTGATTTGAGCAGTAACTATGGCTACACCTTC. The encoded protein is CATSDLSSNYGYTF.

The chain employs TRBV6-5 and TRBJ2-2; D possibly corresponds to TRBD2 (6 bases). The germline gives CDR1 MNHEY, CDR2 SVGAGI. This CDR3 spans 17 amino acids. V lost 0 bases, J lost 1 base, and 12 bases lay in between. This chain's CDR3 is CASSYSFGTENTGELFF. The CDR3 DNA sequence: TGTGCCAGCAGTTACTCGTTTGGGACTGAGAACACCGGGGAGCTGTTTTTT.

Worth noting for this clonotype: Because it lacks the conserved phenylalanine or tryptophan at the end, this CDR3 is likely a read error. V gene TRBV19 combines with J gene TRBJ1-5; D gene ambiguous. V shed 7 bases and J shed 3 bases, with 13 bases lying between them. Germline CDR1 LNHDA, CDR2 SQIVND (reference sequence). This CDR3 comprises 14 residues. The CDR3 reads CASTDRPYNQPQHY. In DNA, the CDR3 is TGTGCCAGTACCGATAGACCTTACAATCAGCCCCAGCATTAT.

With respect to this clonotype: A read error is possible here, since a much larger clone lies one base away. The chain joins TRBV29-1 to TRBJ2-7; 7 nucleotides line up with TRBD1. CDR1 and CDR2 from the germline V gene are SQVTM and ANQGSEA. The CDR3 totals 15 residues. The CDR3 region has the DNA TGCGGCGTCCTCCCCACAGGGGAAGAAGGATCCGAGCAGTACTTC. Amino acid sequence: CGVLPTGEEGSEQYF.

The chain has TRBV29-1 and TRBJ2-2; 11 nucleotides match TRBD2. Germline values: CDR1 SQVTM, CDR2 ANQGSEA. The CDR3 is made up of 15 amino acids. Trimming removed 6 bases from V and 1 base from J; junction bases left unmatched: 4. The CDR3 DNA is TGCAGCGTCCAGGGACTAGCGGTGAACACCGGGGAGCTGTTTTTT. Encoded protein: CSVQGLAVNTGELFF.

This clonotype was recorded only once. This may stem from a read error, because a much larger clone lies one nucleotide away. The rearrangement uses TRBV25-1 and TRBJ2-5; weak D call: TRBD2 (5 bases). Germline lookup yields CDR1 MGHDK and CDR2 SYGVNS. The CDR3 has 12 amino acids. The V end was cut by 7 bases, the J end by 7 bases, with 13 bases between. The CDR3 is CASTTPGGTQYF. The CDR3 DNA sequence: TGTGCCAGCACAACCCCCGGAGGGACCCAGTACTTC.

This clonotype has only one observation. This chain uses TRBV30 with TRBJ2-7; tentatively, D is TRBD1 or TRBD2 (5 bases each). The CDR3 totals 13 residues. The V gene lost 0 bases and the J gene lost 6 bases, with 12 bases spanning the gap. Germline V gives CDR1 GTSNPN, CDR2 SVGIG (reference sequence). The CDR3 sequence: CAWSVTAGTEQYF. Here the CDR3 DNA reads TGTGCCTGGAGTGTAACCGCAGGGACCGAGCAGTACTTC. Drawing the rest from reference TRBV30 and TRBJ2-7, the complete variable domain is SQTIHQWPATLVQPVGSPLSLECTVEGTSNPNLYWYRQAAGRGLQLLFYSVGIGQISSEVPQNLSASRPQDRQFILSSKKLLLSDSGFYLCAWSVTAGTEQYFGPGTRLTVT.

The chain uses TRBV11-2 and TRBJ2-7; 8 bases fit TRBD1. This CDR3 contains 15 residues. Trimming removed 4 bases from V and 5 bases from J; junction bases left unmatched: 10. Germline V gene data show CDR1 as SGHAT and CDR2 as FQNNGV. CDR3 sequence (DNA): TGTGCCAGCAGCTCTGGGACAGGACGATGGAACGAGCAGTACTTC. Amino acid sequence: CASSSGTGRWNEQYF.

This sequence joins TRBV20-1 and TRBJ2-5, with D possibly matching TRBD2 (5 bases). Germline values: CDR1 DFQATT, CDR2 SNEGSKA (reference sequence). Trimming shortened V by 3 bases and J by 5 bases, and 7 bases separated the two germline ends. The CDR3 loop spans 11 amino acids. The CDR3: CSASGVETQYF. For the CDR3, the DNA is TGCAGTGCTAGCGGGGTCGAGACCCAGTACTTC.

Concerning this clonotype: One junction end does not reproduce the germline sequence, and a read error may be involved. The V gene is TRBV5-1, the J gene TRBJ2-2, with D possibly being TRBD1 or TRBD2 (5 bases each). The germline gives CDR1 SGHRS, CDR2 YFSETQ. The CDR3 extends over 14 amino acids. The DNA for the CDR3 is TGTGCCAGTATGCCGGGACCGAACACCGGGGAGCTGTTTTTT. Translating gives CASMPGPNTGELFF.

The CDR3 sequence is CAWSGPGLAGYNEQFF. The CDR3 region has the DNA TGTGCCTGGAGTGGTCCGGGACTAGCGGGGTACAATGAGCAGTTCTTC. The chain links TRBV30 to TRBJ2-1; 13 nucleotides line up with TRBD2. Losses at the gene ends were 1 base for V and 4 bases for J; bases not matched to a gene: 4. CDR3 length: 16 amino acids. The germline V gene has CDR1 GTSNPN and CDR2 SVGIG (reference sequence).